This TCR beta chain stems from a study of cytomegalovirus exposure and HLA in healthy donors. Germline lookup yields CDR1 LGHNA and CDR2 YNFKEQ. CDR3 length: 12 amino acids. V was cut by 1 base and J by 6 bases, with 3 bases left in between. Use of 60 Vbeta and 13 Jbeta primers characterized the PCR. Here immunoSEQ multiplex PCR was the method, and the copy in TCRdb shows in-frame clones only, minus some. The table has 200,000 to 250,000 clones, 82% seen once. The rearrangement links TRBV4-2 to TRBJ1-4; D not certain. The TCR sequence derives from a woman aged 35 to 49 in good health and CMV-seronegative. Sequenced material: PBMCs. CDR3 loop: CASSQVDEKLFF. The CDR3 coding sequence is TGTGCCAGCAGCCAAGTAGATGAAAAACTGTTTTTT.